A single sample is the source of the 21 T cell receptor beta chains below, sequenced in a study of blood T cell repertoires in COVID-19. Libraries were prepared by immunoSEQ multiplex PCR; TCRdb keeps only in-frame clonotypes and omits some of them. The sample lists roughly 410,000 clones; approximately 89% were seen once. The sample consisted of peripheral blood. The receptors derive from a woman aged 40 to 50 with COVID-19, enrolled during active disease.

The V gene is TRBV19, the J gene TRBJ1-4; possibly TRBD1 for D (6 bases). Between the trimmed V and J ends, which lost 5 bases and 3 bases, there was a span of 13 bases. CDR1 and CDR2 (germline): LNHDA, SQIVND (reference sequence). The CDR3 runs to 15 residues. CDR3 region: CASSSRQVSNEKLFF. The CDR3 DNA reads TGTGCCAGTAGTTCCAGACAGGTATCTAATGAAAAACTGTTTTTT.

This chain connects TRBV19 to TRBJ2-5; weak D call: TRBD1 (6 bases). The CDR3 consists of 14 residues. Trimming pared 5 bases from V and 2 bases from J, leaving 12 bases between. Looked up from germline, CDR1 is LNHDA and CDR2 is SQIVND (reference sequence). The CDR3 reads CASSEIRGQETQYF. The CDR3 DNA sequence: TGTGCCAGTAGTGAGATCAGGGGTCAAGAGACCCAGTACTTC.

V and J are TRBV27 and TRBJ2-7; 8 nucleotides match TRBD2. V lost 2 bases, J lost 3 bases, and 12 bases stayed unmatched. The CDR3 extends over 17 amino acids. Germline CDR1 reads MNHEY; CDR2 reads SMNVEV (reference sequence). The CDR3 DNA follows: TGTGCCAGCAGTTTAGACGGGAGGGCCTCGAATATCTACGAGCAGTACTTC. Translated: CASSLDGRASNIYEQYF.

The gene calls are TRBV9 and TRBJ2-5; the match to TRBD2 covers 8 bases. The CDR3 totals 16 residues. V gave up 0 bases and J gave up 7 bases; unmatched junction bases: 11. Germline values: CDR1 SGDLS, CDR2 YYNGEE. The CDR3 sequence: CASSVDPSGSLRTQYF. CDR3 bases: TGTGCCAGCAGCGTAGATCCCAGCGGGAGTTTGCGGACCCAGTACTTC.

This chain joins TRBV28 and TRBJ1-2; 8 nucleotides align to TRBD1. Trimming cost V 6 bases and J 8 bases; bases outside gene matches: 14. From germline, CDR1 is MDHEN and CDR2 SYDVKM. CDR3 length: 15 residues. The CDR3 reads CASSPSAWTGKGYTF. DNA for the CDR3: TGTGCCAGCAGCCCATCGGCCTGGACAGGGAAAGGCTACACCTTC.

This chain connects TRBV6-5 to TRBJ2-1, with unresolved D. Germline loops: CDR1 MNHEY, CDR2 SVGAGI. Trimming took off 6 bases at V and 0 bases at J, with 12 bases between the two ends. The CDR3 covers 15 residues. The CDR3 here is CASSQTASSYNEQFF. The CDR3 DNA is TGTGCCAGCAGCCAGACTGCTAGCTCCTACAATGAGCAGTTCTTC.

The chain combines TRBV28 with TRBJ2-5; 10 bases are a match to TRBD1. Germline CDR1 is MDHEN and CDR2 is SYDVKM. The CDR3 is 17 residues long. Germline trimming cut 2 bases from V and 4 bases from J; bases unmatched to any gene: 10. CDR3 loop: CASSLTPTGGEGETQYF. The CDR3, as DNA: TGTGCCAGCAGTTTAACCCCGACAGGGGGCGAAGGAGAGACCCAGTACTTC.

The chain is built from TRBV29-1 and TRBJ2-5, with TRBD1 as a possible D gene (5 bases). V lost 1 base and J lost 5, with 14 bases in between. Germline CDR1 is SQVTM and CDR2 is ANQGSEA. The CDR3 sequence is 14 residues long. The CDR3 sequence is CSVEAGKGLETQYF. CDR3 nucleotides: TGCAGCGTTGAAGCCGGTAAGGGGCTGGAGACCCAGTACTTC.

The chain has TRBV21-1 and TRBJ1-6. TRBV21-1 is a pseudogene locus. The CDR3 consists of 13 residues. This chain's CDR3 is CASKAAGGSPLHF. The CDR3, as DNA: TGTGCCAGCAAGGCTGCCGGAGGTTCACCCCTCCACTTT.

The DNA of the CDR3 is TGTGCCAGCAGCCAAGGGCCCGATGGCTACACCTTC. Protein product: CASSQGPDGYTF. The chain couples TRBV4-2 to TRBJ1-2; D not certain. The germline V and J ends were trimmed by 1 base and 6 bases, with 6 bases remaining between them. The CDR3 spans 12 residues. Germline V gene data show CDR1 as LGHNA and CDR2 as YNFKEQ.

The DNA for the CDR3 is TGTGCCAGTAGTCCTACTGTGAGGACTGAAGCTTTCTTT. Protein: CASSPTVRTEAFF. This chain uses TRBV19 with TRBJ1-1; unclear D gene. The germline V gene has CDR1 LNHDA and CDR2 SQIVND (reference sequence). The CDR3 is 13 amino acids. Deletions cut 5 bases from V and 5 bases from J, with 12 bases between.

The CDR3 nucleotides read TGTGCCACCAGCAGAGGTTTAGGGGGCCATCAGCCCCAGCATTTT. Protein product: CATSRGLGGHQPQHF. The chain joins TRBV15 to TRBJ1-5, with 7 bases identical to TRBD1. The CDR3 extends over 15 amino acids. With 1 base clipped from V and 5 bases from J, the junction kept 5 bases outside the gene matches. CDR1 LNHNV and CDR2 YYDKDF come from the germline V gene (reference sequence).

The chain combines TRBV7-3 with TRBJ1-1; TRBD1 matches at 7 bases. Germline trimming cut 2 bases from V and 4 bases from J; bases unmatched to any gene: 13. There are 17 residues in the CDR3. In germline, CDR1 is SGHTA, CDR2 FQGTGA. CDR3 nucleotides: TGTGCCAGCAGCTTAGGAGGGGGCCCCGACGTGCCCACTGAAGCTTTCTTT. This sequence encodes CASSLGGGPDVPTEAFF.

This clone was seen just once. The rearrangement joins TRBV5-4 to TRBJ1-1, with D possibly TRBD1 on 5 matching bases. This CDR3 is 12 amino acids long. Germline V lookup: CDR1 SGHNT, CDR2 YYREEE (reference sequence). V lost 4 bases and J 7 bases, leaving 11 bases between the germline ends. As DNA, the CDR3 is TGTGCCAGCAGCCTAGTAAGGGGTGAAGCTTTCTTT. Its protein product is CASSLVRGEAFF. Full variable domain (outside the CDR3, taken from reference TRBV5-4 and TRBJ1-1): ETGVTQSPTHLIKTRGQQVTLRCSSQSGHNTVSWYQQALGQGPQFIFQYYREEENGRGNFPPRFSGLQFPNYSSELNVNALELDDSALYLCASSLVRGEAFFGQGTRLTVV.

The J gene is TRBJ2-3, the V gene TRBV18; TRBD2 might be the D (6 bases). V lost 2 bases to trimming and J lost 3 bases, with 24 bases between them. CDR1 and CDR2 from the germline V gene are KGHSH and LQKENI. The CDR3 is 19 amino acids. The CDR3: CASSPLSLRDARGTDTQYF. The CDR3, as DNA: TGTGCCAGCTCACCATTGTCGTTGCGGGATGCCCGAGGGACAGATACGCAGTATTTT.

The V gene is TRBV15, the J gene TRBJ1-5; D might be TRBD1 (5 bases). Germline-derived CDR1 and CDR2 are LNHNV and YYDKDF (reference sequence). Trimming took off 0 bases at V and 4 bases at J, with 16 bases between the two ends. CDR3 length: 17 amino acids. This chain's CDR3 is CATSRDFWGSPNQPQHF. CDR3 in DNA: TGTGCCACCAGCAGAGATTTCTGGGGCAGCCCGAATCAGCCCCAGCATTTT.

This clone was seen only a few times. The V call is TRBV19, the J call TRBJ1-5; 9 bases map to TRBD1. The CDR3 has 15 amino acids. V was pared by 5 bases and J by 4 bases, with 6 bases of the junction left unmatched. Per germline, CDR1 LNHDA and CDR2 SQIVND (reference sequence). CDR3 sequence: CASSRTGAENQPQHF. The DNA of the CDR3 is TGTGCCAGTAGTCGGACAGGGGCCGAAAATCAGCCCCAGCATTTT.

CDR3 region: CASSLTGDSYEQYF. The CDR3 nucleotides are TGCGCCAGCAGCTTAACAGGGGACTCCTACGAGCAGTACTTC. The chain is built from TRBV5-1 and TRBJ2-7; TRBD1 matches 7 bases. The junction had 2 bases not matched to a gene; V was cut back by 2 bases and J by 0 bases. Germline V gene sequence: CDR1 SGHRS, CDR2 YFSETQ. The CDR3 has 14 residues.

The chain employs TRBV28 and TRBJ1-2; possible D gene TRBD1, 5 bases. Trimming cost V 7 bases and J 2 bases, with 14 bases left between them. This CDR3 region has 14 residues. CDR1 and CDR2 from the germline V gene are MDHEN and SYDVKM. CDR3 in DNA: TGTGCCAGCAACCGGGGGATACAGAACTATGGCTACACCTTC. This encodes CASNRGIQNYGYTF.

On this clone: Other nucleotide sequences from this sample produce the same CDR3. The CDR3 nucleotides read TGTGCCAGCAGCTCACCGGGACAGAACACTGAAGCTTTCTTT. As protein: CASSSPGQNTEAFF. The V call is TRBV5-5, the J call TRBJ1-1, with TRBD1 as a possible D gene (6 bases). Deletions cut 3 bases from V and 1 base from J, with 10 bases between. CDR1 and CDR2 from the germline V gene are SGHKS and YYEKEE (reference sequence). CDR3 size: 14 residues.

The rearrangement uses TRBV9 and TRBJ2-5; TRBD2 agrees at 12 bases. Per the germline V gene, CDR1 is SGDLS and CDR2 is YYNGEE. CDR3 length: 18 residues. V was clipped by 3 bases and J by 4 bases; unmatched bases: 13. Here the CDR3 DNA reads TGTGCCAGCAGCGCCGGAAGGCTAGCGGGGGGGAGGCGAGAGACCCAGTACTTC. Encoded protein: CASSAGRLAGGRRETQYF.